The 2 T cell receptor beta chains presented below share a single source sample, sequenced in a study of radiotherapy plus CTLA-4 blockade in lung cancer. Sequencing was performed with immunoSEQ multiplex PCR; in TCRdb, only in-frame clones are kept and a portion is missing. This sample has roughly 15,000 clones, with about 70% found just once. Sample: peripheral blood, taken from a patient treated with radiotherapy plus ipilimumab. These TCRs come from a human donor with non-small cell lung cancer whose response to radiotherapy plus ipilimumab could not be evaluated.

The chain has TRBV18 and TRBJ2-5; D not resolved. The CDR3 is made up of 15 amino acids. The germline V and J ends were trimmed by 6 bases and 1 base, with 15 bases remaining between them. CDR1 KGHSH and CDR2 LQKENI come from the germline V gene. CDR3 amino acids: CASSSSLRAQETQYF. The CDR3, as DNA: TGTGCCAGCTCGAGCTCGCTACGTGCCCAAGAGACCCAGTACTTC.

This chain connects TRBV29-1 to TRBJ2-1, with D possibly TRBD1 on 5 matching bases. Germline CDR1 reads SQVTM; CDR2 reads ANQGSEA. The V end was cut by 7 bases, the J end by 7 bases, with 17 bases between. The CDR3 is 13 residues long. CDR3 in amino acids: CSGTGFTGNEQFF. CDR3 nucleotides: TGCAGCGGGACGGGCTTTACAGGAAATGAGCAGTTCTTC.